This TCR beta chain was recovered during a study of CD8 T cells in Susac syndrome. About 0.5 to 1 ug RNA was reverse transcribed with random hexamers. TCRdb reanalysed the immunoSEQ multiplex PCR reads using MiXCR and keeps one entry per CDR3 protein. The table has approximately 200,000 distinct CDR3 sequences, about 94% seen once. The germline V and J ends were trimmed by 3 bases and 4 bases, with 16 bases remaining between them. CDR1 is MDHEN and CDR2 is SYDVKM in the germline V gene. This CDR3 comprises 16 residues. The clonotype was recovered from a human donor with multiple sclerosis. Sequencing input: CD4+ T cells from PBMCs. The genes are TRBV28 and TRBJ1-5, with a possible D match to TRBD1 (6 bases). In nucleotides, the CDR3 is TGTGCCAGCAGTTTCACCCGGGGGCAGAGTAATCAGCCCCAGCATTTT. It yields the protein CASSFTRGQSNQPQHF.